The clone carrying this T cell receptor (beta chain) showed up many times. Germline loops: CDR1 MGHRA, CDR2 YSYEKL. The CDR3 has 16 residues. The V and J ends lost 4 bases and 0 bases respectively, with 12 bases between them. The data were obtained in a study of low-dose radiotherapy and immunotherapy resistance in tumors. Study information: A total of 6.5 Gy was given to Cohort 1 as 0.5 Gy per fraction every 2 weeks. While receiving nivolumab 240 mg every two weeks, patients also received ipilimumab 1 mg/kg every six weeks, both intravenously. It was every two weeks, one day before radiation and immunotherapy, that intravenous cyclophosphamide 200 mg/m2 was given.

TRAV and TRBV primers primed cDNA for both TCRalpha and TCRbeta. With a V-primer adapter and a constant-region primer, TCRs were amplified for 20 PCR cycles. TCRdb re-called the reads with MiXCR, one entry per CDR3 protein. This sample yields tens of thousands of distinct CDR3 sequences, of which 15% to 20% are seen a single time; 2.8% belongs to the top ten. Specified time point: before trial treatment. Donors were treated with nivolumab, ipilimumab, aspirin, and low-dose cyclophosphamide and radiotherapy. The chain links TRBV4-1 to TRBJ2-2; D might be TRBD2 (5 bases). Sequencing was performed on PBMCs, taken before treatment. This clonotype originated in a male donor with prostate cancer. This CDR3 reads CASSPASGANTGELFF. The CDR3 nucleotides are TGCGCCAGCAGCCCCGCCAGCGGAGCGAACACCGGGGAGCTGTTTTTT.